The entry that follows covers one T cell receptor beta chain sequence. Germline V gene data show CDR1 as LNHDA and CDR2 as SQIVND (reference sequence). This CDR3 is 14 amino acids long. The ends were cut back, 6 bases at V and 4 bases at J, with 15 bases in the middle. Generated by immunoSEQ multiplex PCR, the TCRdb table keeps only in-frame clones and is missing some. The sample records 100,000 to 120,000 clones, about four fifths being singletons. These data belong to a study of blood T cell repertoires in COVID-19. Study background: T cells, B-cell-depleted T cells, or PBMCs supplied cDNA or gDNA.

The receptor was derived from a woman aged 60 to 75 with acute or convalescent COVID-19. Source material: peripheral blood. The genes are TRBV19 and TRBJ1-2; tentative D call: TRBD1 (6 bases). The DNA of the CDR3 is TGTGCCAGTAGGAAAGCAGGGGACGGCTATGGCTACACCTTC. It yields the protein CASRKAGDGYGYTF.